This T cell receptor beta chain stems from a study of T-cell memory formation after mild COVID-19. In the study overall: Clusters of TCRs were largely donor specific.

Using its own MiXCR run on the 5' RACE reads, TCRdb lists one record per CDR3 protein. The sample includes roughly 560,000 distinct CDR3 sequences, around 21% of them seen just once. V was clipped by 7 bases and J by 0 bases, with 19 bases between them. Per germline, CDR1 SQVTM and CDR2 ANQGSEA. This CDR3 has 17 residues. Study outcomes and limitations: The pre-infection memory compartment contained some responding clones, suggesting cross-reactive memory joined. Mainly CM and EM harbored the contracting CD4+ clones; mainly EMRA harbored the CD8+ ones.

In regard to this clonotype: Its antigen remains unidentified.

The sequence was collected from an adult woman who had mild COVID-19 (a few samples of this study predate the infection). Cell type and time point are not known. Sequencing input: PBMCs or a T cell subset sorted from them (not recorded which). This chain links TRBV29-1 with TRBJ2-6; no definite D call. The CDR3 DNA follows: TGCAGCGCCCGTGAGTCGGGTCTACTCTCTGGGGCCAACGTCCTGACTTTC. Its translation is CSARESGLLSGANVLTF. The whole variable domain, filled in from reference TRBV29-1 and TRBJ2-6, reads SAVISQKPSRDICQRGTSLTIQCQVDSQVTMMFWYRQQPGQSLTLIATANQGSEATYESGFVIDKFPISRPNLTFSTLTVSNMSPEDSSIYLCSARESGLLSGANVLTFGAGSRLTVL.